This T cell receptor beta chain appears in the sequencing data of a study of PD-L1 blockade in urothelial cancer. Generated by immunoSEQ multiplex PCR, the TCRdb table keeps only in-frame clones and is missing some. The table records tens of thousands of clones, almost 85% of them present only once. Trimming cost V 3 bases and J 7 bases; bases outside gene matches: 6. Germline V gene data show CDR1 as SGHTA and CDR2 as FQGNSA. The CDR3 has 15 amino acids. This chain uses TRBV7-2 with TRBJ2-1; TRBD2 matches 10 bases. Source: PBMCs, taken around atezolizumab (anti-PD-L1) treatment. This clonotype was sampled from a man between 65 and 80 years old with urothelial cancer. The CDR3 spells CASSFTSGTGNEQFF. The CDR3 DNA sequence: TGTGCCAGCAGCTTTACTAGCGGGACGGGAAATGAGCAGTTCTTC.